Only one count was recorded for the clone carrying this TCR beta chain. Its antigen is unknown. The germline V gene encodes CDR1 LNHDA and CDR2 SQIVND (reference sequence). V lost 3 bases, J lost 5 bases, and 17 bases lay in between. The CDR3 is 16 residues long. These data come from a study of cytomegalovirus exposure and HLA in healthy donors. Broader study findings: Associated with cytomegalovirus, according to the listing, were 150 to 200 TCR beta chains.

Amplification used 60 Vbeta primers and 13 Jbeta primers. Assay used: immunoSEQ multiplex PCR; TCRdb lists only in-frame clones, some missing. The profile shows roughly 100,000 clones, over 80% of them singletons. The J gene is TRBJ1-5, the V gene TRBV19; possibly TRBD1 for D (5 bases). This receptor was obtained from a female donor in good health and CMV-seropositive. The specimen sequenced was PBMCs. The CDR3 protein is CASSMVRGGRDQPQHF. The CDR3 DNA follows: TGTGCCAGTAGTATGGTCCGGGGGGGTAGGGATCAGCCCCAGCATTTT.